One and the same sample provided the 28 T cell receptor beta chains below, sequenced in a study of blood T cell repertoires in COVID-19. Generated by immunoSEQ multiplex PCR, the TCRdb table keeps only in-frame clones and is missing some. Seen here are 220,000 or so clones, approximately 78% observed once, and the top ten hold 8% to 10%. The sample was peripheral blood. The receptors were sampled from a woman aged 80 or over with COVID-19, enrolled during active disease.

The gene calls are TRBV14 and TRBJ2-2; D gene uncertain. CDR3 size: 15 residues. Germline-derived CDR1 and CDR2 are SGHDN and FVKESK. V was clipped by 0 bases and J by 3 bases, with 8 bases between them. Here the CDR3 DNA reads TGTGCCAGCAGCCAAGACGACACATACACCGGGGAGCTGTTTTTT. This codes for CASSQDDTYTGELFF.

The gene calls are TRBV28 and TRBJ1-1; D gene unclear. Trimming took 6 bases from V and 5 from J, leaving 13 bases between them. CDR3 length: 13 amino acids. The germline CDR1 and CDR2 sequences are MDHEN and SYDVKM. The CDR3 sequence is CASSPKWRTEAFF. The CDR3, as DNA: TGTGCCAGCAGCCCGAAGTGGAGGACTGAAGCTTTCTTT.

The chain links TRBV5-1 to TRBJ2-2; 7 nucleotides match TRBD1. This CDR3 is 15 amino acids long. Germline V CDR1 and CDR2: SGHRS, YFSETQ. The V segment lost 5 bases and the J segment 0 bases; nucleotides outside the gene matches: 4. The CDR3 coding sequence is TGCGCCAGCAGGCTTGACAGGGCGAACACCGGGGAGCTGTTTTTT. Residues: CASRLDRANTGELFF. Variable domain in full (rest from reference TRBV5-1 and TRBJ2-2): KAGVTQTPRYLIKTRGQQVTLSCSPISGHRSVSWYQQTPGQGLQFLFEYFSETQRNKGNFPGRFSGRQFSNSRSEMNVSTLELGDSALYLCASRLDRANTGELFFGEGSRLTVL.

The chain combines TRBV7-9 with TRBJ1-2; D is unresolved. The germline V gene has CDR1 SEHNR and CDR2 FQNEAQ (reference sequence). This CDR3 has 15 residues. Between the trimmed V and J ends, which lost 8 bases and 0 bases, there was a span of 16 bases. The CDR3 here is CASGQPARANYGYTF. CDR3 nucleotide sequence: TGTGCCAGCGGGCAGCCTGCCCGAGCTAACTATGGCTACACCTTC.

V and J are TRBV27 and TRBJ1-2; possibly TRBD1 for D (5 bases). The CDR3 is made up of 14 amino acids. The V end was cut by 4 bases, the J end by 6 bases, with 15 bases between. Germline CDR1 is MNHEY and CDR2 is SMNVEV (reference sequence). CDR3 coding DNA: TGTGCCAGCAGTTCATGGGCCGGGGGGAATGGCTACACCTTC. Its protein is CASSSWAGGNGYTF.

The CDR3 spells CASSPRDFYEQYF. Here the CDR3 DNA reads TGTGCCAGCAGCCCCAGGGACTTCTACGAGCAGTACTTC. This sequence joins TRBV7-8 and TRBJ2-7, with TRBD2 as a possible D gene (6 bases). V lost 5 bases to trimming and J lost 3 bases, with 11 bases between them. From germline, CDR1 is SGHVS and CDR2 FQNEAQ. CDR3 length: 13 residues.

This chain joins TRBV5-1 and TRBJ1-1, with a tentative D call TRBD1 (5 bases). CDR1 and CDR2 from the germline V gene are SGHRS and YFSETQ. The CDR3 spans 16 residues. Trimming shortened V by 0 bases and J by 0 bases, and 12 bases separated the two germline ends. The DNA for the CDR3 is TGCGCCAGCAGCTTGGGTGGGGCGGCTATGAACACTGAAGCTTTCTTT. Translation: CASSLGGAAMNTEAFF.

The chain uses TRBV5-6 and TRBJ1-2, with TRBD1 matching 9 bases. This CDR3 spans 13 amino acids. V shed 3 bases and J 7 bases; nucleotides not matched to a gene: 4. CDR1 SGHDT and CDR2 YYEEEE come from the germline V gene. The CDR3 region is CASSWATGGGYTF. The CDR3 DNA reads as TGTGCCAGCAGCTGGGCGACAGGGGGTGGCTACACCTTC.

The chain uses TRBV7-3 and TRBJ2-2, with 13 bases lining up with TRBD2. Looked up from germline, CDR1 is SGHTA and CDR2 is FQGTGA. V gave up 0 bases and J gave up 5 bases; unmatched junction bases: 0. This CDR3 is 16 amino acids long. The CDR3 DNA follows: TGTGCCAGCAGCTTAACGGGACTAGCGGGAACCGGGGAGCTGTTTTTT. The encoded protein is CASSLTGLAGTGELFF.

CDR3 protein: CASSPTGGIAGELFF. Written as DNA, the CDR3 is TGCGCCAGCAGCCCCACAGGGGGCATCGCCGGGGAGCTGTTTTTT. The V and J genes are TRBV5-1 and TRBJ2-2, with 9 bases that match TRBD1. V dropped 4 bases and J dropped 6; count of bases not matched to a gene: 7. Looked up from germline, CDR1 is SGHRS and CDR2 is YFSETQ. The CDR3 runs 15 residues.

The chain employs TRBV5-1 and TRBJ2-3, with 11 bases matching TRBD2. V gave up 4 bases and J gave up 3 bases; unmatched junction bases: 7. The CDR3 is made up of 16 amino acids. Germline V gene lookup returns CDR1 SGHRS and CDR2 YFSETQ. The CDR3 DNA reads TGCGCCAGCAGCCTCACTAGCGGGAGCCGTACAGATACGCAGTATTTT. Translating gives CASSLTSGSRTDTQYF.

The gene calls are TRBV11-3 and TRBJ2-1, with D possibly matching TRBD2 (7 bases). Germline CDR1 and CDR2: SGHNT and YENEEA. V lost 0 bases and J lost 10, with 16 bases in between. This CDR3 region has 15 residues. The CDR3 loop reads CASSLEGGQGDEQFF. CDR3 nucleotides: TGTGCCAGCAGCTTAGAGGGGGGGCAGGGTGACGAGCAGTTCTTC.

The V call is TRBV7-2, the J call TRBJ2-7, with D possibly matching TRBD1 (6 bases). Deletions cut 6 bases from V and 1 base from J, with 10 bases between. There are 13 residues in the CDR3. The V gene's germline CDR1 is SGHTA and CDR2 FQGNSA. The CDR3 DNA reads TGTGCCAGCAGGCTTACAGGGTCCTACGAGCAGTACTTC. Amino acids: CASRLTGSYEQYF.

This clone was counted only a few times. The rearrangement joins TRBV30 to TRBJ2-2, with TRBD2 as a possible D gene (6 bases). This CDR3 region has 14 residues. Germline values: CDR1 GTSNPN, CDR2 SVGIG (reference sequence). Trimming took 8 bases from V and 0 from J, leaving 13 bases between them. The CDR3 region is CATPGGSNTGELFF. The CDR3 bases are TGTGCCACCCCCGGAGGGTCGAACACCGGGGAGCTGTTTTTT.

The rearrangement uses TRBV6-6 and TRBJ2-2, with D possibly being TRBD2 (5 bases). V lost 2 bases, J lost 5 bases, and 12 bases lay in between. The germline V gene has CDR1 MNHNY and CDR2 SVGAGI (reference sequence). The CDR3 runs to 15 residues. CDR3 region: CASSYRGKSTGELFF. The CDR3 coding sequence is TGTGCCAGCAGTTACCGGGGAAAGAGTACCGGGGAGCTGTTTTTT.

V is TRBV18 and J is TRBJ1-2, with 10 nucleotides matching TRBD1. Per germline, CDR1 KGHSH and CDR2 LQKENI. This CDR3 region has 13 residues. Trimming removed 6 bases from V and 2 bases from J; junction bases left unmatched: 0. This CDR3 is CASSGQGNYGYTF. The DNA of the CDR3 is TGTGCCAGCTCGGGACAGGGGAACTATGGCTACACCTTC.

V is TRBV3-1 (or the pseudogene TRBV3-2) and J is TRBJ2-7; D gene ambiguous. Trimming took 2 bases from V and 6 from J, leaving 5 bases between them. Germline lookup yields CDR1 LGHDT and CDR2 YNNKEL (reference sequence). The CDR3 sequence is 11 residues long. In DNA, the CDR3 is TGTGCCAGCAGCCAAACGGGCGAGCAGTACTTC. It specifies CASSQTGEQYF.

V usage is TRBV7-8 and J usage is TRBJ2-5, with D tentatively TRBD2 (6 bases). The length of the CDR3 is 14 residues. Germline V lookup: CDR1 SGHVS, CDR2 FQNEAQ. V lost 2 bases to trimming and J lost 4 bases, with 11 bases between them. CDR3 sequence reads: CASSLTGSLETQYF. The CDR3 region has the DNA TGTGCCAGCAGCTTAACCGGGAGTCTAGAGACCCAGTACTTC. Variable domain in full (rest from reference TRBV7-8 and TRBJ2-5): GAGVSQSPRYKVAKRGQDVALRCDPISGHVSLFWYQQALGQGPEFLTYFQNEAQLDKSGLPSDRFFAERPEGSVSTLKIQRTQQEDSAVYLCASSLTGSLETQYFGPGTRLLVL.

The CDR3 DNA reads as TGCAGCGTCGGGGAAGAAGAGACCCAGTACTTC. As protein: CSVGEEETQYF. The J gene is TRBJ2-5, the V gene TRBV29-1; tentatively, D is TRBD2 (5 bases). Germline V CDR1 and CDR2: SQVTM, ANQGSEA. The V end lost 6 bases, the J end lost 3 bases, and 8 bases lay between the germline ends. The CDR3 loop spans 11 amino acids.

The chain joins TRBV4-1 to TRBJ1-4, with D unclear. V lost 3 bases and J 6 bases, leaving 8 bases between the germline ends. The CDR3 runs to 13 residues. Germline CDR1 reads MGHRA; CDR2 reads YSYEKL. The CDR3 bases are TGCGCCAGCAGCCATTATTCCCATGAAAAACTGTTTTTT. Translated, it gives CASSHYSHEKLFF.

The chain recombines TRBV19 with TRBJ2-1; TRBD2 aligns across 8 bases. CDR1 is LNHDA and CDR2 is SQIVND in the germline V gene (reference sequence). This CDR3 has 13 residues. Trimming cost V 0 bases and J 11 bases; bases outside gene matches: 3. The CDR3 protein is CASSIDRGGKQFF. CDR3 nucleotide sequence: TGTGCCAGTAGTATAGATCGGGGGGGGAAGCAGTTCTTC.

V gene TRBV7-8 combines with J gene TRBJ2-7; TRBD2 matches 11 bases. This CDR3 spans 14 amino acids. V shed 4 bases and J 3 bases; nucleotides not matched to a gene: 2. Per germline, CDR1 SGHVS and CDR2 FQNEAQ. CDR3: CASSSGTSGYEQYF. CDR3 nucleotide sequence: TGTGCCAGCAGCTCCGGGACTAGCGGCTACGAGCAGTACTTC.

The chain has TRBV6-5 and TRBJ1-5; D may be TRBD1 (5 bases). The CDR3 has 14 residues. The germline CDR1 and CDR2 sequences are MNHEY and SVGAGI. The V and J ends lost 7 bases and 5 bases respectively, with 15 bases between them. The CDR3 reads CASIHTGVDQPQHF. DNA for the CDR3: TGTGCCAGCATTCATACGGGGGTCGATCAGCCCCAGCATTTT.

CDR3 protein: CASSGFEREGRNPKQYF. The CDR3 nucleotides read TGTGCCAGCAGTGGGTTCGAGCGGGAGGGACGAAACCCGAAGCAGTACTTC. The V gene is TRBV6-1, the J gene TRBJ2-7, with 10 bases that match TRBD2. The CDR3 has 17 amino acids. CDR1 MNHNS and CDR2 SASEGT come from the germline V gene. The V segment lost 4 bases and the J segment 8 bases; nucleotides outside the gene matches: 17.

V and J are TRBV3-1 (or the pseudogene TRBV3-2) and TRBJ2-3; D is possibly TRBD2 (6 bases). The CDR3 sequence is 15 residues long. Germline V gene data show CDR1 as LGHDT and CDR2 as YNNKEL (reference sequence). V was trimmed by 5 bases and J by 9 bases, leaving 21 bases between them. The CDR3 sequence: CASSASGGDRQTQYF. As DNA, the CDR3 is TGTGCCAGCAGCGCGAGTGGCGGGGATAGACAAACGCAGTATTTT.

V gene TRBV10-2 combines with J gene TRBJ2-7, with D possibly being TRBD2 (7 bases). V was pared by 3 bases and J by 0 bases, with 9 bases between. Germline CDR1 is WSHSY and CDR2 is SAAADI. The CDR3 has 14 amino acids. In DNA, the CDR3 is TGCGCCAGCAGTGACGGGGGGCACTCCTACGAGCAGTACTTC. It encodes CASSDGGHSYEQYF.

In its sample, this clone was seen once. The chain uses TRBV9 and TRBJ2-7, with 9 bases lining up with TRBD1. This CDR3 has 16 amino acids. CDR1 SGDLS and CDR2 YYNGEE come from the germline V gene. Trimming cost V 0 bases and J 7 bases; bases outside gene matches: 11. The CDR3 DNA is TGTGCCAGCAGCGTAGGTTGGACAGGGGTCCCAGAGGAGCAGTACTTC. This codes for CASSVGWTGVPEEQYF.

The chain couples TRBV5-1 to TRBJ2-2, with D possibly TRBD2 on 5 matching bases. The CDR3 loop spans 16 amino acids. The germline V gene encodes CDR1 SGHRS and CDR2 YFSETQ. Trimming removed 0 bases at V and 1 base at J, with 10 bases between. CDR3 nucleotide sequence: TGCGCCAGCAGCTTGGGTGCCCGGGAGAACACCGGGGAGCTGTTTTTT. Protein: CASSLGARENTGELFF.